Relative to its sample, the clone carrying this TCR beta chain is medium-sized. 5'RACE primed from the constant segment yielded TCR alpha and TCR beta cDNA libraries bearing sample barcodes and UMIs. TCRdb processed the 5' RACE reads anew with MiXCR; each CDR3 protein has one entry. Among about 280,000 distinct CDR3 sequences, approximately 7.6% were seen once, and the ten largest hold 20% to 25%. This entry belongs to a study of T-cell memory formation after mild COVID-19. This CDR3 is built from 15 residues. V dropped 2 bases and J dropped 8; count of bases not matched to a gene: 7. CDR1 and CDR2 (germline): SGHRS, YFSETQ.

The receptor was isolated from a man between 18 and 29 years old who had mild COVID-19 (a few samples of this study predate the infection). Cell type and time point are not known. The material sequenced was PBMCs or a T cell subset sorted from them (not recorded which). J is TRBJ2-2 and V is TRBV5-1; 9 bases line up with TRBD1. In DNA, the CDR3 is TGCGCCAGCAGCTTCCGGACAGGGGCGACTGGGGAGCTGTTTTTT. Translating it yields CASSFRTGATGELFF.